The clone carrying this T cell receptor beta chain was detected a few times. Its target is not known. Extraction and reverse transcription of RNA yielded cDNA as the sequencing template. Profiling relied on immunoSEQ multiplex PCR, and the TCRdb table lists in-frame clones only, not all of them. Here the sample spans around 250,000 clones, 67% being singletons. CDR3 size: 16 residues. Trimming stripped 3 bases from V and 8 bases from J, with 23 bases between. Germline-derived CDR1 and CDR2 are GTSNPN and SVGIG (reference sequence). Isolation of CD4+ and CD8+ T cells from PBMCs was achieved by sorting. This entry belongs to a study of CD8+ T cells in alopecia areata. Study observations and caveats: Besides other cells, scalp samples also yield sequences of resident alphabeta T cells from normal skin.

The sequence derives from a human donor with alopecia areata. The V gene is TRBV30, the J gene TRBJ2-1; no clear D gene. The sample consisted of CD4+ T cells sorted from blood, taken at week 0. CDR3 nucleotides: TGTGCCTGGAGCTCTGCCGGCACACCCACCTGGGATGAGCAGTTCTTC. This gives the protein CAWSSAGTPTWDEQFF.